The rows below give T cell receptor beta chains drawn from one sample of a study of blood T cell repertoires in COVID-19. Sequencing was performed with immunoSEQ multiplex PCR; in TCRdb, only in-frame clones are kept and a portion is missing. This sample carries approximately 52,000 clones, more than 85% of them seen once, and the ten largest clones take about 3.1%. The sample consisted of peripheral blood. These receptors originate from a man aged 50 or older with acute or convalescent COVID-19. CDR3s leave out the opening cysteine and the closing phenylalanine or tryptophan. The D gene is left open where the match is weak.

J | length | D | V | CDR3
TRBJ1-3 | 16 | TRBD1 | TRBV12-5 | ASGSGQNSASIGNTIY
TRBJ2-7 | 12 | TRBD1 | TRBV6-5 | ASRLWGQGYEQY
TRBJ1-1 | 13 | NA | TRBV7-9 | ASSSGGQGPAEAF
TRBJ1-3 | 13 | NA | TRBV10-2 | ASSTGHLSGNTIY
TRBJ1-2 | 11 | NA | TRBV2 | ASSENGLWGYT
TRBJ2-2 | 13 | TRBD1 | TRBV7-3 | ASSLETGFGGELF
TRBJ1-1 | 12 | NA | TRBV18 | ASSPNRANTEAF
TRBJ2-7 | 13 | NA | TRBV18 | ASSRLDSHTYEQY
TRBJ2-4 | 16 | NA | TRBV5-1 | ASSLYPVERGTKNIQY
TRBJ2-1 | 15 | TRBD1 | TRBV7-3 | ASSPQGPGGSLNEQF
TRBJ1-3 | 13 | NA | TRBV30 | AWGAEIRTGNTIY
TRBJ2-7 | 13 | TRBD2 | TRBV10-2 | ASSPTGGTAYEQY
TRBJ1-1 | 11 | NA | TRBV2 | ASNPRMYTEAF
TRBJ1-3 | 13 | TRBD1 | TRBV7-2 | ASSEQGSSGNTIY
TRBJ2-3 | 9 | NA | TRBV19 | ASSTSDTQY
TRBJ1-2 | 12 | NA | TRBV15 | ATSRDIQGNGYT
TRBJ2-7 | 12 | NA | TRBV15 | ATSRGSSIDEQY
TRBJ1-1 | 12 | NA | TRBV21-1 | ASSNPRDFTEAF
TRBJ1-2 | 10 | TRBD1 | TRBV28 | ASSSTGIGYT
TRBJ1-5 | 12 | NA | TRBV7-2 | ASSLGAFNQPQH
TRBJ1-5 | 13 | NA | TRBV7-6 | ASSLGGGLGEPQH
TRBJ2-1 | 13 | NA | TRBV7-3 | ASSFGGAGYNEQF
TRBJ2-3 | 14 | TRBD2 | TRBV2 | ASSETGTTGTDTQY
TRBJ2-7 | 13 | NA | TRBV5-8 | ASSFGGGRSYEQY
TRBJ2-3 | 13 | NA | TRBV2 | ASSEPSAGPDTQY
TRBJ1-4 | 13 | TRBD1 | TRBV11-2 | ASSLVRGQGEKLF
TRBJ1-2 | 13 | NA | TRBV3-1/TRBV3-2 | ASSLHDRLGYGYT
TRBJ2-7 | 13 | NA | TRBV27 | ASSYFRTLSYEQY
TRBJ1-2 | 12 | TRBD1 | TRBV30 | AWSNGQAHYGYT
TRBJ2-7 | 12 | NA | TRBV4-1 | ASSLRTGGGEQY
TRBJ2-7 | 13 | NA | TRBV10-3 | AISEARKYGNEQY
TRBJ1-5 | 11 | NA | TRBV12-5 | ASVPSGAQPQH
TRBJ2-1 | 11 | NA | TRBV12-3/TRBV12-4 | ASSRGTLSEQF
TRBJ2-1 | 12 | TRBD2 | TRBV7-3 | ASAPGTSGNEQF
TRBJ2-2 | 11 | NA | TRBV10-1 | ASGRGNTGELF
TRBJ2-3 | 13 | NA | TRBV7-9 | ASSLGLLSTDTQY
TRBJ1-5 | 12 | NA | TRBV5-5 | ASSLAGANQPQH
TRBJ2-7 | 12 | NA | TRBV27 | ASSRDRPPYEQY
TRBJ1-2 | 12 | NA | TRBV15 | ATSRPDSSYGYT
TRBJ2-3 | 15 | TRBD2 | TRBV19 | ASSITLAGGPTDTQY
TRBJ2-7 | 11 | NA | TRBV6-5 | ASSTGSTYEQY
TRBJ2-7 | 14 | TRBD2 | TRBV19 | ASSIGTSGGSYEQY
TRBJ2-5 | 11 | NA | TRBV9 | ASSVEREETQY
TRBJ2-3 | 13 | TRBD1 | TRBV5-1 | ASNIGGVSTDTQY
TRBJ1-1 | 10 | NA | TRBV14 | ASSQTMTEAF
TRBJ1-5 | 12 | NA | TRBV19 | ASSIKRSNQPQH
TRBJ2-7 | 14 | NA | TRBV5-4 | ASSLGAGFSSYEQY
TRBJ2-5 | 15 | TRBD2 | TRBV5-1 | ASSLAASGGLSETQY
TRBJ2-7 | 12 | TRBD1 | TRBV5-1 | ASSSGTGLPEQY
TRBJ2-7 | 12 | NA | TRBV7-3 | ASSPGGPTYEQY
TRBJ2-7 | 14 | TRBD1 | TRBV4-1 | ASSQARGQGASEQY
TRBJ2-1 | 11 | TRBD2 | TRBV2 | ASKGGGAYEQF